This is a list of T cell receptor beta chains from one sample in a study of CD8 T cells in Susac syndrome. From the immunoSEQ multiplex PCR reads, TCRdb called clonotypes with MiXCR, one entry per CDR3 protein. The sample consists of around 130,000 distinct CDR3 sequences, 80% of them appearing once. What was sequenced was CD8+ T cells from PBMCs. These receptors all stem from a human donor with multiple sclerosis. Each CDR3 is given without its conserved first and last residue.

j_gene | v_gene | CDR3aa
TRBJ2-5 | TRBV29-1 | SVEDPGWGGRLETQY
TRBJ2-1 | TRBV7-9 | ASPPDEQF
TRBJ2-2 | TRBV7-9 | ASSFGTGGRLVSGELF
TRBJ1-5 | TRBV28 | ASSFRGTGNQPQH
TRBJ2-2 | TRBV30 | AVYRVTGELF
TRBJ2-2 | TRBV7-9 | ASMATAHRGTGELF
TRBJ1-5 | TRBV19 | ASLLTGLNQPQH
TRBJ2-1 | TRBV19 | ASSIGLAGDNEQF
TRBJ2-7 | TRBV4-1 | ASSHYHGPLYEQY
TRBJ1-1 | TRBV5-6 | ASSLDGVAEAF
TRBJ2-7 | TRBV24-1 | ATSDFGEGSEQY
TRBJ2-1 | TRBV11-1 | ASSLDPPTLGIFDNEQF
TRBJ1-1 | TRBV19 | ASSASGGAEAF
TRBJ1-1 | TRBV6-5 | ASSYSKYEVF
TRBJ2-1 | TRBV12-3/TRBV12-4 | ASTPSYNEQF
TRBJ2-4 | TRBV7-9 | ASSPRGEDIQY
TRBJ2-1 | TRBV7-3 | ASSLMSGSVNEQF
TRBJ2-1 | TRBV10-3 | AISESKGAGAPPDEQF
TRBJ1-1 | TRBV7-2 | ASSSMPGLTEAF
TRBJ1-1 | TRBV11-3 | ASRERGVGTEAF
TRBJ1-2 | TRBV7-8 | ASSLASGGYT
TRBJ2-2 | TRBV4-3 | ASSQDWRTGSNPGELF
TRBJ1-6 | TRBV7-9 | ASSSRDGFSPLH
TRBJ2-2 | TRBV6-2/TRBV6-3 | ASTAGLSGELF
TRBJ2-1 | TRBV19 | ASSRTSGSYNEQF
TRBJ1-1 | TRBV10-3 | AISDSTANTEAF
TRBJ1-2 | TRBV12-3/TRBV12-4 | ASTNRDGHYGYT
TRBJ2-5 | TRBV9 | ASSVVPAQETQY
TRBJ2-3 | TRBV6-5 | ASSQADTQY
TRBJ2-1 | TRBV27 | ASSYGAGSSYNEQF
TRBJ1-1 | TRBV20-1 | SAQTWNTEAF
TRBJ2-1 | TRBV19 | ASQDGLALSGEQF
TRBJ2-3 | TRBV27 | ASRVAGGPDTQY
TRBJ1-2 | TRBV10-3 | AISESRTGDLRRYGYT
TRBJ1-1 | TRBV6-1 | ASSEWQGESEAF
TRBJ2-1 | TRBV11-2 | ASSLVPSGFPWSSYNEQF
TRBJ2-1 | TRBV7-9 | ASSHTSGSHNEQF
TRBJ2-5 | TRBV19 | ASSMGSGGNQETQY
TRBJ1-1 | TRBV19 | ASIGVEGWGTEAF
TRBJ2-2 | TRBV20-1 | SARDRRVTGELF
TRBJ1-4 | TRBV6-1 | ASTWQGQQKLF
TRBJ2-7 | TRBV27 | ASITGTGNSYEQY
TRBJ2-7 | TRBV29-1 | SVETRTGGRQSYEQY
TRBJ1-2 | TRBV27 | ASSSIDGSHGYT
TRBJ1-1 | TRBV28 | ASSSYSLNTEAF
TRBJ2-3 | TRBV7-8 | ASSWIRETDTQY
TRBJ1-2 | TRBV15 | ATSRDWAGRYGYT
TRBJ2-7 | TRBV20-1 | SASEASGGFVASYEQY
TRBJ2-1 | TRBV19 | ASSIDDGLVDNEQF
TRBJ1-1 | TRBV6-1 | ASIGNGDSTMNTEAF
TRBJ1-2 | TRBV25-1 | ASSERQEANYGYT
TRBJ2-5 | TRBV6-1 | ASSHFTGARETQY